This T cell receptor beta chain was obtained from a study of PD-1 blockade in classical Hodgkin lymphoma. This CDR3 contains 13 residues. The germline V and J ends were trimmed by 5 bases and 4 bases, with 12 bases remaining between them. In germline, CDR1 is GTSNPN, CDR2 SVGIG (reference sequence). With respect to this clone: Its matching antigen is unknown.

The repertoire was sequenced with immunoSEQ multiplex PCR; TCRdb's copy has only in-frame clones and lacks some. The sample carries nearly 55,000 clones, roughly 80% recorded once. Findings and limits, study-wide: Complete responders' diversity at baseline resembled that of newly diagnosed patients.

All the patients suffered relapse after autologous stem cell transplantation, and brentuximab vedotin exposure differed. The material sequenced was peripheral blood mononuclear cells (PBMCs), taken at baseline. This TCR came from a human donor with classical Hodgkin lymphoma. V usage is TRBV30 and J usage is TRBJ2-1; D tentatively fits TRBD1 or TRBD2 (5 bases each). CDR3 in amino acids: CAWGDGLYNEQFF. The CDR3 DNA reads TGTGCCTGGGGGGACGGCCTGTACAATGAGCAGTTCTTC.